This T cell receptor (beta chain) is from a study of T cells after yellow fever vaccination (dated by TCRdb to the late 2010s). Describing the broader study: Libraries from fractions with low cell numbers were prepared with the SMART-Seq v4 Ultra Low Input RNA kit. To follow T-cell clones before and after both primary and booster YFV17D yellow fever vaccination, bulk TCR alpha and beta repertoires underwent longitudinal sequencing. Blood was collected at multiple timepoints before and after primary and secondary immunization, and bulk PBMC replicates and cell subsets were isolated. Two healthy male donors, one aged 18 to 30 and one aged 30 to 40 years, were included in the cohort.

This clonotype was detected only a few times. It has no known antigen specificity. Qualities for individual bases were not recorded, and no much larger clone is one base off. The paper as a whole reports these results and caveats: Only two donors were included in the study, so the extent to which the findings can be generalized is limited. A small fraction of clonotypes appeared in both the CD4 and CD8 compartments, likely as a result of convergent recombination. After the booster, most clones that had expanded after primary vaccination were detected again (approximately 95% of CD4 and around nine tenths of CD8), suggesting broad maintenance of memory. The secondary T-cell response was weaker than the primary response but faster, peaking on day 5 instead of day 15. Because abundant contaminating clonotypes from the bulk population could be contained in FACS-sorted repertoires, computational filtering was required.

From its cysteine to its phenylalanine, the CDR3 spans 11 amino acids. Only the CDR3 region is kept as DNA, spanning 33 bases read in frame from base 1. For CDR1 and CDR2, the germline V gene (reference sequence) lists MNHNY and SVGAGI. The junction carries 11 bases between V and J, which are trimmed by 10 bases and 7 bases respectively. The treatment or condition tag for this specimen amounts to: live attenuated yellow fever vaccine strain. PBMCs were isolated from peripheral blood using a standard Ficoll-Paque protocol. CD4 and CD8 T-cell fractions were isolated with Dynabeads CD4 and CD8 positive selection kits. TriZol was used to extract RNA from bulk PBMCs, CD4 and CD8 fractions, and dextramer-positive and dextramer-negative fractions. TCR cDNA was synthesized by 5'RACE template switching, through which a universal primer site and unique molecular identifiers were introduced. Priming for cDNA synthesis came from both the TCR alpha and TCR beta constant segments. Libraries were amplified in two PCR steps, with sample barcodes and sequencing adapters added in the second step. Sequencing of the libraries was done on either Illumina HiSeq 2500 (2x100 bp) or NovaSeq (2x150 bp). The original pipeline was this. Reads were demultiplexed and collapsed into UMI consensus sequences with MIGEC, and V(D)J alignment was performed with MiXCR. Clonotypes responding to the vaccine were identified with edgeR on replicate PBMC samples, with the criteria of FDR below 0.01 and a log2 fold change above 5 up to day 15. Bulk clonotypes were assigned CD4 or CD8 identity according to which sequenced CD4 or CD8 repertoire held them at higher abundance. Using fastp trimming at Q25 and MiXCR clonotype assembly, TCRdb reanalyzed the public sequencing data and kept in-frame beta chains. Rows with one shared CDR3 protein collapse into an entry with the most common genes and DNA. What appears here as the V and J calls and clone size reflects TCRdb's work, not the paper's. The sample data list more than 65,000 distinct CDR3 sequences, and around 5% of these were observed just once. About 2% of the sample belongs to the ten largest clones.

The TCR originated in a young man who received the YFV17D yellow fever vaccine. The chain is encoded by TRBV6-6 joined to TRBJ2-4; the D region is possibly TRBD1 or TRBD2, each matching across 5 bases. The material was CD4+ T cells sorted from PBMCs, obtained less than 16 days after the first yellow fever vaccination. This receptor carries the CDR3 CANGDGNIQYF. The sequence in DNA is TGTGCCAACGGGGACGGTAACATTCAGTACTTC.